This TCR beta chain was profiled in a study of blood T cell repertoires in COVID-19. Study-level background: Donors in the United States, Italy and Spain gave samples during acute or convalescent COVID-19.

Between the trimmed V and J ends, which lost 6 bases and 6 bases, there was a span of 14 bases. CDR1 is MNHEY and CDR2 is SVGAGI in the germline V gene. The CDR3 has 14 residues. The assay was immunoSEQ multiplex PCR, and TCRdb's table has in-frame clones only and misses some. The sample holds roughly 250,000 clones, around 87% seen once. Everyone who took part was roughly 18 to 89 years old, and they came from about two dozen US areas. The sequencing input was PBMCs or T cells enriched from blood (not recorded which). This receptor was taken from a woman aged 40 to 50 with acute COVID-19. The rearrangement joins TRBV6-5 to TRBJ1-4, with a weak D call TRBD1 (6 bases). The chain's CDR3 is CASSSTGIDEKLFF. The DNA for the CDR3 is TGTGCCAGCAGCTCCACAGGGATTGATGAAAAACTGTTTTTT.